This T cell receptor (beta chain) was identified in a study of type 1 regulatory T cells. Study context: An in vitro protocol generated T-allo10, a Tr1-enriched, alloantigen-specific CD4 T cell product. Whole-study findings and limits: Tr1 cells had a more restricted TCR repertoire than non-Tr1 cells.

In its sample, this clonotype was seen many times. Its target is unknown. TCRdb analysed the reads with MiXCR anew, one entry per CDR3 protein. The data show about 39,000 distinct CDR3 sequences, roughly an eighth seen once. Germline assignment: CDR1 SGHTA and CDR2 FQGNSA. The CDR3 is 16 residues long. With V trimmed by 2 bases and J by 3 bases, 6 bases remained unmatched. The receptor was isolated from a human donor in good health. This rearrangement joins TRBV7-2 to TRBJ2-3; 9 bases match TRBD1. Sequenced sample: cultured non-Tr1 T cells, either the whole culture or a sorted T cell fraction (not recorded which). As DNA, the CDR3 is TGTGCCAGCAGCTTACTACAGGGGGCGGGTACAGATACGCAGTATTTT. It is translated as CASSLLQGAGTDTQYF.